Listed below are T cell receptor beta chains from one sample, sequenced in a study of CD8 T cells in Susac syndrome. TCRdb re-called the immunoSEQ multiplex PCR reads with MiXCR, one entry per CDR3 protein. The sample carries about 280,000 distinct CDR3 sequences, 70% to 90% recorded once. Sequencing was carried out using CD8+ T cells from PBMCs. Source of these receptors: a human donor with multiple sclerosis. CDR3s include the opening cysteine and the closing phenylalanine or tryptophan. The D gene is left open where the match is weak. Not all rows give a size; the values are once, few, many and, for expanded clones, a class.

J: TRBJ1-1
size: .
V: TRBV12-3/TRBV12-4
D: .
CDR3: CASSSPGHNTEAFF
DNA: TGTGCCAGCAGTTCGCCGGGACACAACACTGAAGCTTTCTTT

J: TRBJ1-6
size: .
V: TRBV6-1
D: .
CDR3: CASSSYEPDNSPLHF
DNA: TGTGCCAGCAGCAGTTACGAGCCCGATAATTCACCCCTCCACTTT

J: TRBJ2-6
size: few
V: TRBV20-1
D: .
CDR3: CSARGSGANVLTF
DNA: TGCAGTGCTAGAGGGTCCGGGGCCAACGTCCTGACTTTC

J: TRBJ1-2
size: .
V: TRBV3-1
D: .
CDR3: CASSSVPGLRGYTF
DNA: TGTGCCAGCAGCTCCGTCCCGGGACTGCGTGGCTACACCTTC

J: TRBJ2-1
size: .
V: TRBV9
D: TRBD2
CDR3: CASSNLAGGPYNEQFF
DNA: TGTGCCAGCAGCAACCTAGCGGGAGGGCCCTACAATGAGCAGTTCTTC

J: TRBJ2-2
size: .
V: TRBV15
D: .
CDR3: CATSRELEGSAGELFF
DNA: TGTGCCACCAGCAGAGAACTAGAGGGGTCCGCCGGGGAGCTGTTTTTT

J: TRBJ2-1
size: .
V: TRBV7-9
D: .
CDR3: CASSLGPPAPVLGFF
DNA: TGTGCCAGCAGCTTAGGGCCACCGGCCCCCGTCCTTGGGTTCTTC

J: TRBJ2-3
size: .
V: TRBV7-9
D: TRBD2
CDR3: CASSAALAGTSDTQYF
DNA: TGTGCCAGCAGTGCCGCCCTAGCGGGAACTTCAGATACGCAGTATTTT

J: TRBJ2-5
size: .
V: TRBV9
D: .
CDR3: CASSVDGSSAETQYF
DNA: TGTGCCAGCAGCGTAGATGGGAGTTCAGCGGAGACCCAGTACTTC

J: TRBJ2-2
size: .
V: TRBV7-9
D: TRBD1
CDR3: CASSFPGQKTGELFF
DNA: TGTGCCAGCAGCTTTCCGGGACAGAAGACCGGGGAGCTGTTTTTT

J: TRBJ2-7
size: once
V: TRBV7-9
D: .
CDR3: CASSPPGPYEQYF
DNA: TGTGCCAGCAGCCCGCCCGGTCCCTACGAGCAGTACTTC

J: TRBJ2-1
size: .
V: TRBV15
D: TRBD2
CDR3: CATSRNLAGGRNEQFF
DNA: TGTGCCACCAGCAGGAACCTAGCGGGAGGGCGCAATGAGCAGTTCTTC

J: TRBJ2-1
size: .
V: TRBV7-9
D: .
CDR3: CASISLEWGNGEQFF
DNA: TGTGCCAGCATCTCGCTAGAGTGGGGCAATGGTGAGCAGTTCTTC

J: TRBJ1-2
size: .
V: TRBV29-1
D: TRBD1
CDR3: CSANRGGVYGYTF
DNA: TGCAGCGCTAACAGGGGAGGGGTCTATGGCTACACCTTC

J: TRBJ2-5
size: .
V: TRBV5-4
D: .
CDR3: CASSLVVEGQETQYF
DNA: TGTGCCAGCAGCTTGGTAGTGGAGGGCCAAGAGACCCAGTACTTC

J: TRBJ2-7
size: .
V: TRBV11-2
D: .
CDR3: CASSLGMAEGYEQYF
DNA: TGTGCCAGCAGCTTAGGGATGGCCGAAGGATACGAGCAGTACTTC

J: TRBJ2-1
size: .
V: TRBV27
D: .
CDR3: CASVQGNEQFF
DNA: TGTGCCAGCGTTCAGGGTAATGAGCAGTTCTTC

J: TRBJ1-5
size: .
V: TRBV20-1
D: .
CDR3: CSAKNTGSPASNQPQHF
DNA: TGCAGTGCTAAGAATACCGGGTCTCCGGCGAGCAATCAGCCCCAGCATTTT

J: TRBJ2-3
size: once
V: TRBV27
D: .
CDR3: CASSYWATGSDTQYF
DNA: TGTGCCAGCAGTTATTGGGCGACAGGCTCTGATACGCAGTATTTT

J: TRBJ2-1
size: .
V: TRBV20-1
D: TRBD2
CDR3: CSAPTSDEQFF
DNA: TGCAGTGCCCCGACTAGCGATGAGCAGTTCTTC

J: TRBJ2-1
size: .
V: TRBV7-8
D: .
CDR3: CASSWSQGQFF
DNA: TGTGCCAGCAGCTGGAGCCAAGGTCAGTTCTTC

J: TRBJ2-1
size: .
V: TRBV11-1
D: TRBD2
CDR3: CASSPPRSGSHNEQFF
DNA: TGTGCCAGCAGCCCCCCCCGGAGCGGGAGCCACAATGAGCAGTTCTTC

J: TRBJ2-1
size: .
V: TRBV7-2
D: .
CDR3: CASSFYGGSSYNEQFF
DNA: TGTGCCAGCAGCTTTTACGGCGGCAGTTCCTACAATGAGCAGTTCTTC

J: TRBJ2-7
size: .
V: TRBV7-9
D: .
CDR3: CASSSPTYEQYF
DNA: TGTGCCAGCAGCTCCCCCACCTACGAGCAGTACTTC

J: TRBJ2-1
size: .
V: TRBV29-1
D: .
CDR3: CSVEDPKGLGEFF
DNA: TGCAGCGTTGAAGATCCCAAGGGACTGGGCGAGTTCTTC

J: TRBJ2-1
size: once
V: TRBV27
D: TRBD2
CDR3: CASSPTTSRYNEQFF
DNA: TGTGCCAGCAGTCCAACGACTAGCAGGTACAATGAGCAGTTCTTC

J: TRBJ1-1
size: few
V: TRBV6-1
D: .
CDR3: CASSEWGLMNTEAFF
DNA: TGTGCCAGCAGTGAATGGGGGTTGATGAACACTGAAGCTTTCTTT

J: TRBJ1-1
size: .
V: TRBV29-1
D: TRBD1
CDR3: CSVTDRREMNTEAFF
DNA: TGCAGCGTTACGGACAGGAGAGAAATGAACACTGAAGCTTTCTTT

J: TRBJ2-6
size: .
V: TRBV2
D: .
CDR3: CASSTSRSPGANVLTF
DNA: TGTGCCAGCAGTACGTCCAGGAGCCCTGGGGCCAACGTCCTGACTTTC

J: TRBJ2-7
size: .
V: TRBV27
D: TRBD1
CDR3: CASSPSPTGSSYEQYF
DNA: TGTGCCAGCAGTCCTTCCCCGACAGGGAGCTCCTACGAGCAGTACTTC

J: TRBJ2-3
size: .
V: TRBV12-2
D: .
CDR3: CASRLEAGETDTQYF
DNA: TGTGCAAGTCGCTTAGAAGCGGGAGAAACAGATACGCAGTATTTT

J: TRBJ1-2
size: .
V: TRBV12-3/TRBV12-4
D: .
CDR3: CASSLTLSGYGYTF
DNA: TGTGCCAGCAGTTTGACCCTCTCCGGCTATGGCTACACCTTC

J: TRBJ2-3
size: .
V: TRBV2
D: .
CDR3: CATPLRETSTDTQYF
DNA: TGTGCCACCCCATTACGAGAGACTAGCACAGATACGCAGTATTTT

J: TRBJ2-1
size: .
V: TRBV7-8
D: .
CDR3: CASSGSWGSNEQFF
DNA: TGTGCCAGCAGCGGTAGTTGGGGGTCCAATGAGCAGTTCTTC

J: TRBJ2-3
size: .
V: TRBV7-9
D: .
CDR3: CASSFGADTDTQYF
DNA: TGTGCCAGCAGCTTCGGGGCGGACACAGATACGCAGTATTTT

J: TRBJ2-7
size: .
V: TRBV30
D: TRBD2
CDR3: CAWRVAGESYEQYF
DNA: TGTGCCTGGAGAGTAGCGGGAGAATCCTACGAGCAGTACTTC

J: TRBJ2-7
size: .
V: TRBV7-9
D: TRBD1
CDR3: CASSNPGQDYEQYF
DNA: TGTGCCAGCAGTAACCCGGGACAGGACTACGAGCAGTACTTC

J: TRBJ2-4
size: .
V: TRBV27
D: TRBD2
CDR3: CASSLGLANIQYF
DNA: TGTGCCAGCAGTCTCGGACTAGCGAACATTCAGTACTTC

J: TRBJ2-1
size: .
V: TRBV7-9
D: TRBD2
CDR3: CASSTGLVNEQFF
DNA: TGTGCCAGCAGCACGGGACTAGTCAATGAGCAGTTCTTC

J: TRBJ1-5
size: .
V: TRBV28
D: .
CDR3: CASAPGINQPQHF
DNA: TGTGCCAGCGCGCCAGGGATCAATCAGCCCCAGCATTTT

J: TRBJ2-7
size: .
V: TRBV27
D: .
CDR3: CASSKGHEQYF
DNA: TGTGCCAGCAGTAAGGGACACGAGCAGTACTTC

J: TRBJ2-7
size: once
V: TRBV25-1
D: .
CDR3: CASRWGNGYEQYF
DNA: TGTGCCAGTAGGTGGGGAAATGGATACGAGCAGTACTTC

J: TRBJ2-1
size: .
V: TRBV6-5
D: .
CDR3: CASSYGDNEQFF
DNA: TGTGCCAGCAGTTACGGGGACAATGAGCAGTTCTTC

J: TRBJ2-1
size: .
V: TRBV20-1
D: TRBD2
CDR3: CSAIVPGLAGGGEQFF
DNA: TGCAGTGCCATCGTGCCGGGACTAGCGGGAGGGGGTGAGCAGTTCTTC

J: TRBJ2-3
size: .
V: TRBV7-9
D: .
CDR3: CASSFRGRRADTQYF
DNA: TGTGCCAGCAGCTTCAGGGGCCGCCGCGCAGATACGCAGTATTTT

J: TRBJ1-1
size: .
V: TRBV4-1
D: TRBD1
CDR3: CASSQSGTGGPEAFF
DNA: TGCGCCAGCAGTCAGAGTGGGACAGGGGGACCTGAAGCTTTCTTT

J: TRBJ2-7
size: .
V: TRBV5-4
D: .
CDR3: CASSFQFSYEQYF
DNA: TGTGCCAGCAGCTTCCAGTTTTCCTACGAGCAGTACTTC

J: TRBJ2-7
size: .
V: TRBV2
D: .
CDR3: CASSRPGLTWEQYF
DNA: TGTGCCAGCAGCCGTCCGGGACTCACCTGGGAGCAGTACTTC

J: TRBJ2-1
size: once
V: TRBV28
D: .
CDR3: CASSFPGLYNEQFF
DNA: TGTGCCAGCAGTTTTCCGGGACTGTACAATGAGCAGTTCTTC

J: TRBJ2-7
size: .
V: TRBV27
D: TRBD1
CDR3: CASSRQGIGYEQYF
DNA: TGTGCCAGCAGTCGACAGGGGATCGGGTACGAGCAGTACTTC

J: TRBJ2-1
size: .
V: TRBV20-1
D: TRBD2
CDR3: CSASISGSSYNEQFF
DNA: TGCAGTGCTAGTATTAGCGGGAGCTCCTACAATGAGCAGTTCTTC

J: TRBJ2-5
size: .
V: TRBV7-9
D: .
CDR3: CASSPSGWKETQYF
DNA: TGTGCCAGCAGCCCGAGCGGATGGAAAGAGACCCAGTACTTC

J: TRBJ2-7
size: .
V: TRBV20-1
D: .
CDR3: CSAIGATGKVRYEQYF
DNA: TGCAGTGCTATAGGGGCTACAGGGAAGGTTCGCTACGAGCAGTACTTC

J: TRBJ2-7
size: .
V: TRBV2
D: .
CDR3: CASMGRPYEQYF
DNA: TGTGCCAGCATGGGACGGCCCTACGAGCAGTACTTC